This T cell receptor (beta chain) was recovered during a study of CD8+ T cells in alopecia areata. About the study: Patients given treatment had severity scored by the percentage of scalp area affected. Study results and caveats: Normal skin's resident alphabeta T cells are sequenced alongside lesional scalp T cells. Scalp clonality, together with expanded CD8+ clones among the top 100, fell significantly with tofacitinib.

With respect to this clone: Its antigen is undetermined.

Extraction and reverse transcription of RNA yielded cDNA as the sequencing template. The method was immunoSEQ multiplex PCR; TCRdb's version includes in-frame clones alone and lacks a portion of them. The sample carries roughly 210,000 clones, approximately 40% recorded once. The treatment here: oral pan-JAK inhibitor, 5-10 mg twice daily. The sequence derives from a human donor with alopecia areata. This specimen consisted of CD4+ T cells sorted from blood, obtained around week 37, from a patient treated with tofacitinib.

In DNA, the CDR3 is TGTGCCTGGAGTTGGACTAGCGGGAGGGGGAGCGAGCAGTACTTC. Translation: CAWSWTSGRGSEQYF. The rearrangement joins TRBV30 to TRBJ2-7, with 15 bases identical to TRBD2. The germline CDR1 and CDR2 sequences are GTSNPN and SVGIG (reference sequence). With V trimmed by 2 bases and J by 6 bases, 5 bases remained unmatched. The CDR3 is 15 residues long. The variable domain in full, completed from reference TRBV30 and TRBJ2-7, reads SQTIHQWPATLVQPVGSPLSLECTVEGTSNPNLYWYRQAAGRGLQLLFYSVGIGQISSEVPQNLSASRPQDRQFILSSKKLLLSDSGFYLCAWSWTSGRGSEQYFGPGTRLTVT.